The rows below give T cell receptor beta chains drawn from one sample of a study of shared clonotypes between healthy human individuals. Clones were sequenced by immunoSEQ multiplex PCR, and TCRdb holds only the in-frame ones, with some missing. The sample records 2 million to 2.5 million clones, 80% to 95% being singletons. Material for sequencing was naive CD4+ T cells from PBMCs. These receptors all stem from a man between 18 and 29 years old in good health. Some clones in this sample may be carry-over from other donors' samples. CDR3s leave out the opening cysteine and the closing phenylalanine or tryptophan. D genes are given only for firm matches.

v_call d_call cdr3_aa
TRBV5-8 NA ASSFPLYGEQF
TRBV15 TRBD1 ATSRVRGGYTGELF
TRBV5-1 NA ASSPDLQAETQY
TRBV4-2 NA ASSQERIAYEQY
TRBV7-9 NA ASSGWSSNTGELF
TRBV28 TRBD1 ASSPLPGQGEGYT
TRBV19 NA ASSISGGSEQY
TRBV25-1 NA ASSDPTGGAYNEQF
TRBV7-7 TRBD2 ASTYDTQAGGFHEQF
TRBV27 NA ASSFKPGTGYT
TRBV25-1 TRBD2 ASSEPGLAGIYEQY
TRBV7-2 NA ASRKDLNRAYEQY
TRBV2 NA ASTGNTNEKLF
TRBV18 NA ASSPRTAHSGNTIY
TRBV6-5 TRBD1 ASSLAGTGSHEQF
TRBV7-2 NA ASTFVASDTEAF
TRBV6-1 NA ASSRTSNYGYT
TRBV2 NA ASSESYGGGGGEKLF
TRBV7-9 NA ASPESWADNTEAF
TRBV5-1 TRBD1 ASSLGGQGATQH
TRBV27 NA ARILGTANTGELF
TRBV6-5 TRBD1 ASSQNRGRHQPQH
TRBV30 NA AWSAGETQY
TRBV18 TRBD2 ASSPTSGIITDTQY
TRBV11-2 NA ASSLVGQPSYEQY
TRBV7-9 NA ASSFPGQPRGYGYT
TRBV15 NA ATSRVAETQY
TRBV7-2 NA ASSLVGGRNEQY
TRBV6-6 NA ASSYRPGGSTDTQY
TRBV5-1 NA ASSLVAVTGELF
TRBV5-1 NA ASSLDWNEQF
TRBV5-5 TRBD2 ASSILAAQITGELF
TRBV19 NA ASSPIPQGTGELF
TRBV5-1 TRBD2 ASSLLAGGMVDEQF